This T cell receptor beta chain was sequenced during a study of post-analysis software for immune sequencing data. Study overall: Included courses were relapsing-remitting and secondary progressive multiple sclerosis; progressive-relapsing multiple sclerosis was also included. Whole-study findings and limits: In patients, about 5 TRBV segments were more frequent than in controls, with TRBV5-6, TRBV5-1 and TRBV20-1 among them. Same-batch samples co-clustered strongly by F measure. Comparison with controls showed significantly lower normalized Chao1 diversity in multiple sclerosis patients.

The authors incorporated unique molecular identifiers into the TCR beta cDNA libraries. Starting from approximately 1 to 10 million T cells, the study yielded 460,000 or so cDNA molecules. TCRdb processed the PCR reads anew with MiXCR; each CDR3 protein has one entry. Of about 800,000 distinct CDR3 sequences in the sample, 30% were seen once. This clonotype was observed a few times. The antigen is not known. CDR3 length: 15 amino acids. V lost 0 bases and J 0 bases, leaving 7 bases between the germline ends. In germline, CDR1 is SEHNR, CDR2 FQNEAQ (reference sequence). The chain links TRBV7-9 to TRBJ2-3; no reliable D call. The sample comprised blood. The sequence was collected from a girl between 10 and 17 years old with multiple sclerosis. The CDR3 nucleotides read TGTGCCAGCAGCTTAGCCCCCGGGAGCACAGATACGCAGTATTTT. Its protein is CASSLAPGSTDTQYF.